Following are 20 T cell receptor beta chains from one sample sequenced in a study of CD8 T cells in Susac syndrome (dated by TCRdb to between 2018 and 2020). The library relied on the immunoSEQ multiplex PCR assay. RNA was extracted with the RNeasy kit and roughly 0.45 to 1 ug was reverse transcribed using random hexamers. TCRdb handled the public reads itself, with Q25 trimming in fastp and clone calling in MiXCR, and kept productive beta chains. Each entry merges the rows of one CDR3 protein and shows their most common DNA and genes. The sample records roughly 89,000 distinct CDR3 sequences, roughly 96% of which are singletons. Roughly 0.62% of the sample is taken by the ten largest. Sequencing used CD8+ T cells from PBMCs. The source is a human donor with Susac syndrome.

V and J are TRBV11-1 and TRBJ1-6; D gene unclear. Germline V gene data show CDR1 as SGHAT and CDR2 as FQDESV (reference sequence). CDR3 length equals 14 residues. Trimming pared 10 bases from V and 5 bases from J, leaving 15 bases between. The DNA of the CDR3 is TGTGCCACGGGCCAGCTCCACGATAATTCACCCCTCCACTTT. This translates into CATGQLHDNSPLHF.

The gene calls are TRBV12-3 or TRBV12-4 and TRBJ1-1, with TRBD1 matching 7 bases. The CDR3 has 14 residues. The V gene end was trimmed by 3 bases and the J gene end by 1 base; junction bases not matched to a gene: 2. CDR3 in amino acids: CASSFGTANTEAFF. CDR3 coding DNA: TGTGCCAGCAGTTTCGGGACAGCGAACACTGAAGCTTTCTTT.

J is TRBJ2-1 and V is TRBV6-5; 8 bases are shared with TRBD1. The germline gives CDR1 MNHEY, CDR2 SVGAGI. J lost 5 bases, V lost 4 bases, and 1 base had no gene match. The CDR3 is 13 residues long. CDR3 DNA sequence: TGTGCCAGCAGTTCACAGGGGGACAATGAGCAGTTCTTC. Its translation: CASSSQGDNEQFF.

The chain carries TRBV6-6 and TRBJ1-2, with 9 bases fitting TRBD1. CDR1 MNHNY and CDR2 SVGAGI come from the germline V gene (reference sequence). V was clipped by 2 bases and J by 6 bases; unmatched bases: 4. This CDR3 region has 14 residues. The CDR3 loop reads CASSYPDRGDGYTF. CDR3 nucleotide sequence: TGTGCCAGCAGTTACCCTGACAGGGGGGATGGCTACACCTTC.

The chain joins TRBV12-3 or TRBV12-4 to TRBJ2-7; TRBD2 matches at 11 bases. There are 13 residues in the CDR3. Trimming cost V 5 bases and J 6 bases; bases outside gene matches: 3. The CDR3 region is CASSPGLAGEQYF. The CDR3 coding sequence is TGTGCCAGCAGTCCTGGACTAGCGGGCGAGCAGTACTTC.

The chain has TRBV6-5 and TRBJ2-7; tentatively, D is TRBD1 (6 bases). CDR1 MNHEY and CDR2 SVGAGI come from the germline V gene. The CDR3 has 12 amino acids. V was cut by 10 bases and J by 5 bases, with 15 bases left in between. In DNA, the CDR3 is TGTGCCACTTGGACAGACCCACACGAGCAGTACTTC. Encoded protein: CATWTDPHEQYF.

The rearrangement joins TRBV28 to TRBJ1-5; the D is unclear. Germline loops: CDR1 MDHEN, CDR2 SYDVKM. The CDR3 totals 12 residues. V lost 6 bases to trimming and J lost 3 bases, with 6 bases between them. CDR3 amino acids: CASRGNNQPQHF. CDR3 sequence (DNA): TGTGCCAGCAGAGGGAACAATCAGCCCCAGCATTTT.

The CDR3 nucleotides read TGTGCCAGCAGCCCATCTAGCGGGGGGGATTACAATGAGCAGTTCTTC. It encodes CASSPSSGGDYNEQFF. The chain has TRBV11-3 and TRBJ2-1, with TRBD2 matching over 12 bases. Germline CDR1 SGHNT, CDR2 YENEEA. This CDR3 comprises 16 residues. V shed 5 bases, J shed 4 bases, and the junction held 6 bases outside the gene matches. The complete variable domain, with remaining parts taken from reference TRBV11-3 and TRBJ2-1, reads EAGVVQSPRYKIIEKKQPVAFWCNPISGHNTLYWYLQNLGQGPELLIRYENEEAVDDSQLPKDRFSAERLKGVDSTLKIQPAELGDSAVYLCASSPSSGGDYNEQFFGPGTRLTVL.

The chain employs TRBV24-1 and TRBJ2-7; the D call may be TRBD1 or TRBD2 (5 bases each). The germline CDR1 and CDR2 sequences are KGHDR and SFDVKD. The CDR3 extends over 12 amino acids. Deletions cut 2 bases from V and 8 bases from J, with 9 bases between. CDR3 protein: CATSDSGTQQYF. As DNA, the CDR3 is TGTGCCACCAGTGATTCCGGGACCCAGCAGTACTTC.

The V and J genes are TRBV5-1 and TRBJ2-7; the D gene could be TRBD1 or TRBD2 (7 bases each). CDR3 length equals 15 residues. Germline V lookup: CDR1 SGHRS, CDR2 YFSETQ. The V end lost 4 bases, the J end lost 1 base, and 15 bases lay between the germline ends. CDR3 sequence: CASSETGEGSYEQYF. The DNA of the CDR3 is TGCGCCAGCAGCGAAACAGGGGAGGGGTCCTACGAGCAGTACTTC.

Note on this clonotype: Compared with germline, one end of the junction differs, possibly owing to a read error. V usage is TRBV6-2 or TRBV6-3 and J usage is TRBJ2-7; D not resolved. The CDR3 length is 11 residues. Germline V gene data show CDR1 as MNHEY and CDR2 as SVGEGT. The CDR3 nucleotides read TGTGCCAGCAGTTCCTACTCTCGGACGGACTTC. Residues: CASSSYSRTDF.

The chain joins TRBV3-1 to TRBJ2-1; tentatively, D is TRBD1 (6 bases). The CDR3 covers 12 residues. Trimming shortened V by 1 base and J by 10 bases, and 8 bases separated the two germline ends. In germline, CDR1 is LGHDT, CDR2 YNNKEL (reference sequence). The CDR3 loop reads CASSQGTAEQFF. CDR3 DNA: TGTGCCAGCAGCCAAGGGACAGCAGAGCAGTTCTTC.

The chain links TRBV11-2 to TRBJ1-1, with D perhaps matching TRBD1 (5 bases). V was pared by 2 bases and J by 1 base, with 8 bases between. CDR1 is SGHAT, CDR2 FQNNGV, per germline. This CDR3 region has 14 residues. Here the CDR3 reads CASSLSGPNTEAFF. The DNA for the CDR3 is TGTGCCAGCAGCTTATCAGGGCCGAACACTGAAGCTTTCTTT.

The chain uses TRBV30 and TRBJ1-1; D ambiguous. V was shortened by 1 base and J by 1 base, with 7 bases between the two germline ends. The germline CDR1 and CDR2 sequences are GTSNPN and SVGIG (reference sequence). This CDR3 is built from 13 residues. CDR3 protein: CAWSGLGNTEAFF. The CDR3 nucleotides read TGTGCCTGGAGTGGCCTGGGGAACACTGAAGCTTTCTTT.

For the CDR3, the DNA is TGTGCCTGGTGGGGGGACAGGGCTGAAGCTTTCTTT. Amino acid sequence: CAWWGDRAEAFF. V is TRBV30 and J is TRBJ1-1, with 9 bases fitting TRBD1. The CDR3 is 12 residues long. Germline V gives CDR1 GTSNPN, CDR2 SVGIG (reference sequence). J gave up 6 bases and V 5 bases, and 4 bases lay outside the gene matches.

In this sample, this clonotype turned up once. The chain uses TRBV29-1 and TRBJ1-5; weak D call: TRBD1 (6 bases). The V end was cut by 7 bases, the J end by 0 bases, with 10 bases between. From germline, CDR1 is SQVTM and CDR2 ANQGSEA. The CDR3 loop spans 13 amino acids. The CDR3 sequence: CSGGRISNQPQHF. The CDR3 DNA sequence: TGCAGCGGGGGGCGGATTAGCAATCAGCCCCAGCATTTT.

This clonotype was detected only once. The rearrangement links TRBV7-8 to TRBJ1-1, with D maybe TRBD1 (6 bases). Germline V gene data show CDR1 as SGHVS and CDR2 as FQNEAQ. Trimming stripped 8 bases from V and 0 bases from J, with 10 bases between. The CDR3 has 13 amino acids. The CDR3 is CASRNRVNTEAFF. The CDR3 bases are TGTGCCAGCCGCAACAGGGTGAACACTGAAGCTTTCTTT. Together with reference TRBV7-8 and TRBJ1-1, the CDR3 gives the full variable domain: GAGVSQSPRYKVAKRGQDVALRCDPISGHVSLFWYQQALGQGPEFLTYFQNEAQLDKSGLPSDRFFAERPEGSVSTLKIQRTQQEDSAVYLCASRNRVNTEAFFGQGTRLTVV.

This chain joins TRBV19 and TRBJ1-1, with a possible D match to TRBD1 (5 bases). V lost 7 bases to trimming and J lost 3 bases, with 9 bases between them. Germline CDR1 is LNHDA and CDR2 is SQIVND (reference sequence). The CDR3 has 12 amino acids. For the CDR3, the DNA is TGTGCCAGTACGAAGGGGTACACTGAAGCTTTCTTT. Translation gives CASTKGYTEAFF.

V gene TRBV29-1 combines with J gene TRBJ2-7; the D gene is possibly TRBD1 (6 bases). CDR3 size: 13 residues. V was shortened by 7 bases and J by 0 bases, with 13 bases between the two germline ends. Per germline, CDR1 SQVTM and CDR2 ANQGSEA. The CDR3 region has the DNA TGCAGCGCTCAGGGGTCCCTCTCCTACGAGCAGTACTTC. Amino acids: CSAQGSLSYEQYF.

The CDR3 bases are TGTGCCAGCAGTTCCTTCATGGACTTCTCCTACGAGCAGTACTTC. Amino acids: CASSSFMDFSYEQYF. The chain joins TRBV28 to TRBJ2-7; D might be TRBD2 (5 bases). This CDR3 region has 15 residues. Trimming left V 4 bases short and J 0 bases short, with 13 bases between. The V gene's germline CDR1 is MDHEN and CDR2 SYDVKM.